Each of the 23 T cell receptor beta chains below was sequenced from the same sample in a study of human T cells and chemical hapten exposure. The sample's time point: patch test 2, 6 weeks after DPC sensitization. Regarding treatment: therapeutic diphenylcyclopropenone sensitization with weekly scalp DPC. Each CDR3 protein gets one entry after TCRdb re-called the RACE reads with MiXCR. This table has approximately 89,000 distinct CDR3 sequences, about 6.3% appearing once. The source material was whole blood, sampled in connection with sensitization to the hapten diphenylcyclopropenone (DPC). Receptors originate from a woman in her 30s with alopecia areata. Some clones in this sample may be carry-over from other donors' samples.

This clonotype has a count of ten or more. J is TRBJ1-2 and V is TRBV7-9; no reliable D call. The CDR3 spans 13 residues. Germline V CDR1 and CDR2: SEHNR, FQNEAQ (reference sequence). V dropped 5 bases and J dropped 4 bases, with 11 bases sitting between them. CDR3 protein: CASSASPGYGYTF. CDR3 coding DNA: TGTGCCAGCAGCGCCTCCCCTGGCTATGGCTACACCTTC. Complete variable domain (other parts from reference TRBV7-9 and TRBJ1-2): DTGVSQNPRHKITKRGQNVTFRCDPISEHNRLYWYRQTLGQGPEFLTYFQNEAQLEKSRLLSDRFSAERPKGSFSTLEIQRTEQGDSAMYLCASSASPGYGYTFGSGTRLTVV.

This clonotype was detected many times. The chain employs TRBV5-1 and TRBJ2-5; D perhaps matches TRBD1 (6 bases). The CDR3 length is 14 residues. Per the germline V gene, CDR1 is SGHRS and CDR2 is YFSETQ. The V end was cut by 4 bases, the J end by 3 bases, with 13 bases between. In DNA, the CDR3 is TGCGCCAGCAGCGAATGGGACACCAAAGAGACCCAGTACTTC. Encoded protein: CASSEWDTKETQYF.

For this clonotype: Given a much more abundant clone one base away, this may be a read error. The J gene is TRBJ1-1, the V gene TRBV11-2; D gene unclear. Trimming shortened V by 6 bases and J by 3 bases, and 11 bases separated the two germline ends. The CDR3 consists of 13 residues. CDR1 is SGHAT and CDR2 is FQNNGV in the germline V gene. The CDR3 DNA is TGTGCCAGCAGGAATCTCATGGACACTGAAGCTTTCTTT. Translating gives CASRNLMDTEAFF.

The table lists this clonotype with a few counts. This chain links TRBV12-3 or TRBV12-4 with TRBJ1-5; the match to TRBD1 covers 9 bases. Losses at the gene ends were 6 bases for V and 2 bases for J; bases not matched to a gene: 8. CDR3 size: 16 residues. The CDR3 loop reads CASRSGTGLGNQPQHF. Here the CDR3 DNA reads TGTGCCAGCAGATCCGGGACAGGGTTGGGCAATCAGCCCCAGCATTTT.

CDR3 in amino acids: CASSDPRRRNTGELFF. CDR3 in DNA: TGTGCCAGCAGTGATCCCAGGAGAAGGAACACCGGGGAGCTGTTTTTT. The chain links TRBV6-1 to TRBJ2-2; D is unresolved. The CDR3 covers 16 residues. The germline V and J ends were trimmed by 3 bases and 1 base, with 12 bases remaining between them. The germline V gene has CDR1 MNHNS and CDR2 SASEGT.

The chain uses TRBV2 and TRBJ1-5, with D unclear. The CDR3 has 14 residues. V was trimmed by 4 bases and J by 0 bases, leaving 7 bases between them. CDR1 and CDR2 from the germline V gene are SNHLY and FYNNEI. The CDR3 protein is CASSGRYSNQPQHF. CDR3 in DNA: TGTGCCAGCAGTGGGCGTTATAGCAATCAGCCCCAGCATTTT.

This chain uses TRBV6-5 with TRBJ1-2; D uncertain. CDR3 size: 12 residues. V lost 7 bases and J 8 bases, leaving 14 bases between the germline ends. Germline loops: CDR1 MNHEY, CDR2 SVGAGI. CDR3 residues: CASKGTAGGYTF. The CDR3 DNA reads TGTGCCAGCAAGGGAACGGCAGGCGGCTACACCTTC.

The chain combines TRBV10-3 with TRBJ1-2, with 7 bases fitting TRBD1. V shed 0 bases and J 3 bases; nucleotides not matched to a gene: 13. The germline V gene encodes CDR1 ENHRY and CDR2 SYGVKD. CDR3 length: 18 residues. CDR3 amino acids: CAISESTSLGGGDYGYTF. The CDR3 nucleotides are TGTGCCATCAGTGAGTCGACTTCTCTAGGGGGCGGCGACTATGGCTACACCTTC.

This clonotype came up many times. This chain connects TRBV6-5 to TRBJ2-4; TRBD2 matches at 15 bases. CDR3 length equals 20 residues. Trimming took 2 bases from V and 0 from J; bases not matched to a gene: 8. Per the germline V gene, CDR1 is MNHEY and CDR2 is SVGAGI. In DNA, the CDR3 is TGTGCCAGCAGTTACGTGGGACTAGCGGGGGGCGAACTAGCCAAAAACATTCAGTACTTC. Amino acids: CASSYVGLAGGELAKNIQYF.

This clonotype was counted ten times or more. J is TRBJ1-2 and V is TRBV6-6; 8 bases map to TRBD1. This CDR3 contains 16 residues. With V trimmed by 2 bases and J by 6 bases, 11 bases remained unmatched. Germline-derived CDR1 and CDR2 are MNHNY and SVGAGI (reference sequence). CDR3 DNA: TGTGCCAGCAGTTACGGGACAGGAATCTTCGGGGATGGCTACACCTTC. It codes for CASSYGTGIFGDGYTF.

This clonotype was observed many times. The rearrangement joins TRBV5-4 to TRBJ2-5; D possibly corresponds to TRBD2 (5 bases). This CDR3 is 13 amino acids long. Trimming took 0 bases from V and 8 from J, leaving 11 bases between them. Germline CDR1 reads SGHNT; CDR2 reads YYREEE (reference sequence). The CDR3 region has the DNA TGTGCCAGCAGCTTGGGGGGAGAGGGAACCCAGTACTTC. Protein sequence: CASSLGGEGTQYF.

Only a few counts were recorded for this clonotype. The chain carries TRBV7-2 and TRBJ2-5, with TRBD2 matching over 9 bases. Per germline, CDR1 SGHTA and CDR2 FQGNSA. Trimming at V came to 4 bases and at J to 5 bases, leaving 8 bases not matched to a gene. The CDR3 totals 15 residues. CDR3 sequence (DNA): TGTGCCAGCAGCTACCGCGGCGGGGGGGGGGAGACCCAGTACTTC. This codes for CASSYRGGGGETQYF.

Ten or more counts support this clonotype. This CDR3 reads CASSQYEVWDNRYQETQYF. The CDR3 nucleotides read TGTGCCAGCAGTCAATACGAGGTCTGGGACAACCGGTACCAAGAGACCCAGTACTTC. This sequence joins TRBV21-1 and TRBJ2-5; whether TRBD1, the table's D call, matches the DNA was not checked. TRBV21-1 is a listed pseudogene. This CDR3 is 19 amino acids long.

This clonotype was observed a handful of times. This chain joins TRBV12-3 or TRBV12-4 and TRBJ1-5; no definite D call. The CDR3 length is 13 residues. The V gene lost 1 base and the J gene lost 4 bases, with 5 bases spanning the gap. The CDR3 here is CASSLVPNQPQHF. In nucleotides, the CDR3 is TGTGCCAGCAGTTTAGTCCCAAATCAGCCCCAGCATTTT.

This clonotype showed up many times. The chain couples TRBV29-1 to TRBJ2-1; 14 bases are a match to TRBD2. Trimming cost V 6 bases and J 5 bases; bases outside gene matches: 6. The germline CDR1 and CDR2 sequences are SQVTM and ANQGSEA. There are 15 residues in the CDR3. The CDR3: CSVNPTSGGDNEQFF. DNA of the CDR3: TGCAGCGTGAACCCGACTAGCGGGGGGGACAATGAGCAGTTCTTC.

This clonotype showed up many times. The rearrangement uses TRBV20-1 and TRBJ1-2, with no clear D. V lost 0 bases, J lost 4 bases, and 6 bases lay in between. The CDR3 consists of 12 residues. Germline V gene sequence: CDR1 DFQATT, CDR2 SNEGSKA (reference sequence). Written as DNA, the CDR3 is TGCAGTGCTAGAGATCTCCTCTATGGCTACACCTTC. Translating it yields CSARDLLYGYTF.

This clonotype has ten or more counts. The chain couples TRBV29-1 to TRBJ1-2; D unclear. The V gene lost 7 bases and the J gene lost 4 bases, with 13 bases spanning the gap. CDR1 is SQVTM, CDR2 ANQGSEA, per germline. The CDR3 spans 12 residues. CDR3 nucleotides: TGCAGCGCCACGTACTTAGGCTATGGCTACACCTTC. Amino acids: CSATYLGYGYTF.

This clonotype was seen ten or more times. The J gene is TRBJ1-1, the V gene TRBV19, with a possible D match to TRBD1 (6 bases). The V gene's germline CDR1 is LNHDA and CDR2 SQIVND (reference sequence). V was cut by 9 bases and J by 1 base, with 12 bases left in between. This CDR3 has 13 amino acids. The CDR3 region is CASTRQENTEAFF. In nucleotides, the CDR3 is TGTGCCAGCACCCGACAGGAGAACACTGAAGCTTTCTTT.

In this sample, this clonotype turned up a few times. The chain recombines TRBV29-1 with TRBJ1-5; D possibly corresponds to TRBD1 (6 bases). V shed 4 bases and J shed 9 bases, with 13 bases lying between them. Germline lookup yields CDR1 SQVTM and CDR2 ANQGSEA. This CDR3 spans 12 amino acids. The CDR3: CSVGSGDRPQHF. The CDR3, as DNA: TGCAGCGTTGGGTCAGGGGATCGGCCCCAGCATTTT.

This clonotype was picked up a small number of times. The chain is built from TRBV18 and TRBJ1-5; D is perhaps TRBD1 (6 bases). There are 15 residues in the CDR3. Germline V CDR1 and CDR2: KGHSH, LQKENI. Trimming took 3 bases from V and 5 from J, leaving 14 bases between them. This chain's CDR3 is CASSPRGRDHQPQHF. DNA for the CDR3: TGTGCCAGCTCACCCAGGGGCAGAGACCATCAGCCCCAGCATTTT.

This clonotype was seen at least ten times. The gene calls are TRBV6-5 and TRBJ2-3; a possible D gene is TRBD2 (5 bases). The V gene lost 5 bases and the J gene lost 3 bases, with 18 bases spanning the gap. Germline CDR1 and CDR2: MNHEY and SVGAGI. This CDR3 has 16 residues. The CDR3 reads CASSTSYQKGTDTQYF. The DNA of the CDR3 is TGTGCCAGCAGTACTAGTTACCAGAAGGGAACAGATACGCAGTATTTT.

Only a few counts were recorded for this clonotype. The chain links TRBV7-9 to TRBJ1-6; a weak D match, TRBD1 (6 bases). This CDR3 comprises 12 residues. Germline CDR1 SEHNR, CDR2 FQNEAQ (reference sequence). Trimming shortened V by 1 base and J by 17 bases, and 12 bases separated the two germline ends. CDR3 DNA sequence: TGTGCCAGCAGCTTAGTATCAGGGGAATTCCACTTT. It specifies CASSLVSGEFHF.

In DNA form, the CDR3 reads TGTGCCAGCAGCCTCGGACAGGGAAGAGCCTACGAGCAGTACTTC. Translated: CASSLGQGRAYEQYF. The V and J genes are TRBV11-2 and TRBJ2-7; 8 nucleotides match TRBD1. The CDR3 spans 15 residues. V lost 5 bases, J lost 2 bases, and 8 bases stayed unmatched. Germline V gene lookup returns CDR1 SGHAT and CDR2 FQNNGV. Based on the CDR3 plus reference TRBV11-2 and TRBJ2-7, the full variable domain is EAGVAQSPRYKIIEKRQSVAFWCNPISGHATLYWYQQILGQGPKLLIQFQNNGVVDDSQLPKDRFSAERLKGVDSTLKIQPAKLEDSAVYLCASSLGQGRAYEQYFGPGTRLTVT.